Only one count was recorded for the clone carrying this T cell receptor (beta chain). This sample also contains other DNA sequences that code for the same CDR3. The data belong to a study of shared clonotypes between healthy human individuals. As defined, naive CD8 cells were CD45RO-negative and positively selected for CCR7, with terminally differentiated effector memory CD45RA+ cells excluded. This table comes from immunoSEQ multiplex PCR, and its TCRdb copy is limited to in-frame clones, with some not included. The repertoire holds about 2 million clones, around 96% seen once, with around 1.1% in the top ten. Per germline, CDR1 SGDLS and CDR2 YYNGEE. Trimming removed 6 bases from V and 0 bases from J; junction bases left unmatched: 3. The CDR3 runs to 14 residues.

The sequenced sample was naive CD8+ T cells sorted from blood. This chain joins TRBV9 and TRBJ2-1; the match to TRBD2 covers 7 bases. The source is a man aged 18 to 29 in good health. DNA for the CDR3: TGTGCCAGCACCCGGACTAGCTCCTACAATGAGCAGTTCTTC. Its protein is CASTRTSSYNEQFF.